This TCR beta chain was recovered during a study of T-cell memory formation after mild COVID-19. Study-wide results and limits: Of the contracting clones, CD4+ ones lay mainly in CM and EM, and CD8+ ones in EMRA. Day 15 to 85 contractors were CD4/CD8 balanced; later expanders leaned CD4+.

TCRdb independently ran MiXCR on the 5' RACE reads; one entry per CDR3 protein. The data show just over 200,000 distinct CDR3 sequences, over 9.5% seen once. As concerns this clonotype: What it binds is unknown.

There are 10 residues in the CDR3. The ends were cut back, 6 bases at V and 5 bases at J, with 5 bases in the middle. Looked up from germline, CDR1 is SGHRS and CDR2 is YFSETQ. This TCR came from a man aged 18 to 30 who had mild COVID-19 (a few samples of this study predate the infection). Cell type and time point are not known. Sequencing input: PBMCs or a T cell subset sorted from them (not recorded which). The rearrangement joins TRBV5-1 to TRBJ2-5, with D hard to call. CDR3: CASTGETQYF. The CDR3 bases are TGCGCCAGCACCGGGGAGACCCAGTACTTC.